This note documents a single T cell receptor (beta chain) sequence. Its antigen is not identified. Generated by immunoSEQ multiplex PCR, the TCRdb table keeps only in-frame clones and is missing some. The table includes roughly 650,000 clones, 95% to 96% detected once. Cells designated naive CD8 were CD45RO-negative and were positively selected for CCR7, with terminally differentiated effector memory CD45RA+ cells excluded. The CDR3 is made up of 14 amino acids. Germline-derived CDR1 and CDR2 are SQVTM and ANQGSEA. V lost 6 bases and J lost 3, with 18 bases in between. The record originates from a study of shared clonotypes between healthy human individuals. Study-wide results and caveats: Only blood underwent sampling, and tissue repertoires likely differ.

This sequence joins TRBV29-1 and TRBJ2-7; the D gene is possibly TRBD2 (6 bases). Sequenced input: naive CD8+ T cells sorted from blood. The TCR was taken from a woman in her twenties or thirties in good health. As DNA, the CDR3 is TGCAGCGTGGGGGGTTCTGCGGTTCTCTACGAGCAGTACTTC. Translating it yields CSVGGSAVLYEQYF.